Listed below are T cell receptor beta chains from one sample, sequenced in a study of PD-L1 blockade in urothelial cancer. Libraries were prepared by immunoSEQ multiplex PCR; TCRdb keeps only in-frame clonotypes and omits some of them. The profile shows 50,000 to 55,000 clones, 75% of them singletons. The sequencing here drew on PBMCs, taken around atezolizumab (anti-PD-L1) treatment. The receptors stem from a man between 70 and 80 years old with urothelial cancer. CDR3s include the opening cysteine and the closing phenylalanine or tryptophan. D genes are given only for firm matches. Clone sizes are given selectively: once, few, many, or a class where the clone is expanded.

>TRBJ2-7|-|TRBV30|few
TGTGCCTGGTCCCCAGGGGTGGGTACCAACGAGCAGTACTTC
CAWSPGVGTNEQYF
>TRBJ1-1|-|TRBV28|-
TGTGCCTCTTCCGGGGGGCTCCGAACTGAAGCTTTCTTT
CASSGGLRTEAFF
>TRBJ2-1|TRBD2|TRBV5-4|few
TGTGCCAGCAGCGCCCAGCGGGGGCCGTACAATGAGCAGTTCTTC
CASSAQRGPYNEQFF
>TRBJ1-3|-|TRBV5-6|-
TGTGCCAGCAGCTTGTTCGGACAGACCTCTGGAAACACCATATATTTT
CASSLFGQTSGNTIYF
>TRBJ2-2|-|TRBV5-1|once
TGCGCCAGCAGCACCAGGGGTTTGGGGGAGCTGTTTTTT
CASSTRGLGELFF
>TRBJ2-1|-|TRBV5-4|-
TGTGCCAGCGGAAGAGATCGGCAGGGGGAGCAGTTCTTC
CASGRDRQGEQFF
>TRBJ1-6|-|TRBV18|-
TGTGCCAGCTCACCTCCGGGAGCGAATTCACCCCTCCACTTT
CASSPPGANSPLHF
>TRBJ2-5|TRBD1|TRBV10-3|-
TGTGCCACCAAACAGACAGGGGGTGCAGAGACCCAGTACTTC
CATKQTGGAETQYF
>TRBJ2-6|TRBD2|TRBV19|-
TGTGCCAGTAGTCAGGGACTAGGATATGCTGGGGCCAACGTCCTGACTTTC
CASSQGLGYAGANVLTF
>TRBJ2-1|TRBD2|TRBV18|few
TGTGCCAGCTCGATCGGCGGTAGCGGGGGTTTCAATGAGCAGTTCTTC
CASSIGGSGGFNEQFF
>TRBJ2-7|TRBD1|TRBV29-1|-
TGCAGCGTTGAACTCGGGACAGGTTCCTACGAGCAGTACTTC
CSVELGTGSYEQYF
>TRBJ2-3|-|TRBV7-2|-
TGTGCCAGCAGCTTAAACCCAGCGGGTACAGATACGCAGTATTTT
CASSLNPAGTDTQYF
>TRBJ2-5|TRBD2|TRBV19|-
TGTGCCAGCACCAAGACTAGCGTCCGGGAGACCCAGTACTTC
CASTKTSVRETQYF
>TRBJ1-5|-|TRBV23-1|-
TGCGCCAGCAGGCCCCGGGATAGAGGCAATCAGCCCCAGCATTTT
CASRPRDRGNQPQHF
>TRBJ1-3|-|TRBV19|-
TGTGCCAGTAGTTCGGACCAGGGGAGTGGAAACACCATATATTTT
CASSSDQGSGNTIYF
>TRBJ2-1|TRBD2|TRBV4-3|-
TGCGCCAGCAGCCGGGGGGGAGGGGACTCCTACAATGAGCAGTTCTTC
CASSRGGGDSYNEQFF
>TRBJ2-4|TRBD1|TRBV5-4|-
TGTGCCAGCAGCATCCGACAGGGAATGGATGGCAAAAACATTCAGTACTTC
CASSIRQGMDGKNIQYF
>TRBJ2-7|TRBD1|TRBV5-4|-
TGTGCCAGCAGCCGGGGACAGGGGCCCTACGAGCAGTACTTC
CASSRGQGPYEQYF
>TRBJ2-2|TRBD2|TRBV5-4|-
TGTGCCAGCAGCTTGGCCGGGGGAGGGACCGGGGAGCTGTTTTTT
CASSLAGGGTGELFF
>TRBJ1-6|TRBD1|TRBV5-6|once
TGTGCCAGCAGCTTGGGACAGGGAGGATCACCCCTCCACTTT
CASSLGQGGSPLHF
>TRBJ2-1|-|TRBV6-4|once
TGTGCCAGCAGCACGTCGCCGAGCTCCTACAATGAGCAGTTCTTC
CASSTSPSSYNEQFF
>TRBJ1-5|-|TRBV19|-
TGTGCCAGTAGTATAGGACGGAGACAGCCCCAGCATTTT
CASSIGRRQPQHF
>TRBJ1-4|TRBD1|TRBV9|-
TGTGCCAGCAGCGTAGGGACAGGGGGGGCTAATGAAAAACTGTTTTTT
CASSVGTGGANEKLFF
>TRBJ1-5|TRBD1|TRBV18|-
TGTGCCAGCTCACCACCGGGACAGGGGGCGCGGGGCAATCAGCCCCAGCATTTT
CASSPPGQGARGNQPQHF
>TRBJ2-3|-|TRBV7-8|once
TGTGCCAGCAGCTTAGGGCCGGCCACATCTAGAGATACGCAGTATTTT
CASSLGPATSRDTQYF
>TRBJ1-2|TRBD1|TRBV7-2|-
TGTGCCAGCAGCCCCGGACAGGAAAACTATGGCTACACCTTC
CASSPGQENYGYTF
>TRBJ2-1|TRBD2|TRBV4-1|-
TGCGCCAGCAGCCAAGTCCCAGCGGGGGGGGACAATGAGCAGTTCTTC
CASSQVPAGGDNEQFF